Following are 5 T cell receptor beta chains from one sample sequenced in a study of shared clonotypes between healthy human individuals. Some clones are missing from TCRdb's copy, which holds only in-frame ones; the method was immunoSEQ multiplex PCR. The sample shows under 1 million clones, just over 95% of them seen only once. It was CD45RO-negative cells, positively selected for CCR7, that made up naive CD8 cells, with terminally differentiated effector memory CD45RA+ cells excluded. Sequenced: naive CD8+ T cells sorted from blood. The receptors come from a man in his thirties or forties in good health.

The rearrangement links TRBV5-4 to TRBJ1-2; D gene unclear. Between the trimmed V and J ends, which lost 4 bases and 4 bases, there was a span of 14 bases. This CDR3 has 14 residues. Germline values: CDR1 SGHNT, CDR2 YYREEE (reference sequence). The DNA for the CDR3 is TGTGCCAGCAGCACCTACTCGGGTTTCTATGGCTACACCTTC. This encodes CASSTYSGFYGYTF.

The chain employs TRBV9 and TRBJ2-7; 7 positions match TRBD2. The junction had 18 bases not matched to a gene; V was cut back by 4 bases and J by 5 bases. Per germline, CDR1 SGDLS and CDR2 YYNGEE. The CDR3 is 17 amino acids. CDR3 sequence: CASSLRRSGAQRHEQYF. The CDR3 DNA reads TGTGCCAGCAGCCTCCGACGAAGCGGGGCCCAGAGGCACGAGCAGTACTTC.

The gene calls are TRBV7-9 and TRBJ1-2, with no clear D. Germline loops: CDR1 SEHNR, CDR2 FQNEAQ (reference sequence). Trimming removed 4 bases at V and 1 base at J, with 13 bases between. This CDR3 is built from 15 residues. The chain's CDR3 is CASSSPLLVNYGYTF. For the CDR3, the DNA is TGTGCCAGCAGCTCGCCCCTTCTTGTTAACTATGGCTACACCTTC.

The V and J genes are TRBV7-9 and TRBJ2-7; 7 bases agree with TRBD1. Looked up from germline, CDR1 is SEHNR and CDR2 is FQNEAQ (reference sequence). Trimming took 4 bases from V and 2 from J; bases not matched to a gene: 14. This CDR3 region has 17 residues. The CDR3 sequence: CASSSLGTGARTYEQYF. The CDR3 coding sequence is TGTGCCAGCAGCTCCCTAGGCACAGGGGCGCGAACCTACGAGCAGTACTTC.

J is TRBJ2-7 and V is TRBV5-1; no clear D gene. Germline CDR1 SGHRS, CDR2 YFSETQ. With 4 bases removed from V and 1 base from J, the gap between germline ends came to 27 bases. The CDR3 runs to 19 residues. DNA for the CDR3: TGCGCCAGCAGCCCCACGACCCAGCCAGAGGAAAGTCTATCCTACGAGCAGTACTTC. Encoded protein: CASSPTTQPEESLSYEQYF. The variable domain in full, completed from reference TRBV5-1 and TRBJ2-7, reads KAGVTQTPRYLIKTRGQQVTLSCSPISGHRSVSWYQQTPGQGLQFLFEYFSETQRNKGNFPGRFSGRQFSNSRSEMNVSTLELGDSALYLCASSPTTQPEESLSYEQYFGPGTRLTVT.